This TCR beta chain was captured in a study of PD-1 blockade in classical Hodgkin lymphoma. After autologous stem cell transplantation all patients relapsed, and prior brentuximab vedotin exposure differed between cohorts. Only in-frame clones appear in the TCRdb table, and some are missing; sequencing was by immunoSEQ multiplex PCR. The data contain about 24,000 clones, about 80% of them singletons. Whole-study results and caveats: The causes of the repertoire differences, possibly disease activity or prior therapy, remain undefined. Newly diagnosed patients reportedly had lower baseline TCR diversity than healthy donors. Patients who responded completely had about the same baseline diversity as newly diagnosed patients. Nivolumab initiated under 1 year post-ASCT led to patient exclusion.

Concerning this clone itself: Antigen specificity is unknown.

The CDR3 contains 14 residues. CDR1 is SGHKS and CDR2 is YYEKEE in the germline V gene (reference sequence). The V gene lost 0 bases and the J gene lost 1 base, with 7 bases spanning the gap. The receptor was isolated from a human donor with classical Hodgkin lymphoma. This chain uses TRBV5-5 with TRBJ1-1; no firm D call. Sequencing was performed on peripheral blood mononuclear cells (PBMCs), taken before the second cycle of nivolumab. CDR3 sequence: CASSLGPQNTEAFF. CDR3 bases: TGTGCCAGCAGCTTGGGACCCCAGAACACTGAAGCTTTCTTT.